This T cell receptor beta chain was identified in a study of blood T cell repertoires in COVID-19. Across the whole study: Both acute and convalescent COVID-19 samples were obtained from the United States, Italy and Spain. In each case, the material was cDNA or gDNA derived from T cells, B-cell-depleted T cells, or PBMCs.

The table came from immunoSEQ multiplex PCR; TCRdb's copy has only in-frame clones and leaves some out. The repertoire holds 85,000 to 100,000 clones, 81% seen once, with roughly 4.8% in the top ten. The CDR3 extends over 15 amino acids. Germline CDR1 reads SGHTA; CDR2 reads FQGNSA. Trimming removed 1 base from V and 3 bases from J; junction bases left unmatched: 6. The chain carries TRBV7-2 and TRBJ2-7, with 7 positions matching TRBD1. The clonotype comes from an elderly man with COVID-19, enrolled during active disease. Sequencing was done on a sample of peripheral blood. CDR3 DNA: TGTGCCAGCAGCTTAGGAGGGGGCAGCAGCTACGAGCAGTACTTC. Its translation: CASSLGGGSSYEQYF.